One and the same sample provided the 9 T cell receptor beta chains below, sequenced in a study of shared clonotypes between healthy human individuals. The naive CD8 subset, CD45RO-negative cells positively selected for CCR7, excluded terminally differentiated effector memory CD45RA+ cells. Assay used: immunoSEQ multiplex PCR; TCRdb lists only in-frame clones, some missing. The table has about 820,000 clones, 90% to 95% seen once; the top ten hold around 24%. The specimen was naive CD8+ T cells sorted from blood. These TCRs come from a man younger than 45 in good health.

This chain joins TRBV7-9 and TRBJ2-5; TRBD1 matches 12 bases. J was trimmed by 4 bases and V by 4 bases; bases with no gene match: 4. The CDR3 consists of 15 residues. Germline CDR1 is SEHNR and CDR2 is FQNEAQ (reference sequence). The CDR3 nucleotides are TGTGCCAGCAGCTCCTGGGACAGGGGGCGAGAGACCCAGTACTTC. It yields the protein CASSSWDRGRETQYF.

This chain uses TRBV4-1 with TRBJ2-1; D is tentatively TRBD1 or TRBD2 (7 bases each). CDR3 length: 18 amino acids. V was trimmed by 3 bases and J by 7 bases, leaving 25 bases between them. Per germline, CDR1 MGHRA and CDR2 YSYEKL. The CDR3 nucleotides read TGCGCCAGCAGCCAGGTCCCTGGACTACCAGGGGGAGGGAATGAGCAGTTCTTC. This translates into CASSQVPGLPGGGNEQFF.

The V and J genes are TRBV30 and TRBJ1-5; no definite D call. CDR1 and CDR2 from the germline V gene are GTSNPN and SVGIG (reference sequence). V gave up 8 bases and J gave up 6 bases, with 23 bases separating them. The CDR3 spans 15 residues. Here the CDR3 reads CARRPERQVCQPQHF. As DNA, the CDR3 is TGTGCCCGCCGACCTGAGAGGCAGGTGTGTCAGCCCCAGCATTTT.

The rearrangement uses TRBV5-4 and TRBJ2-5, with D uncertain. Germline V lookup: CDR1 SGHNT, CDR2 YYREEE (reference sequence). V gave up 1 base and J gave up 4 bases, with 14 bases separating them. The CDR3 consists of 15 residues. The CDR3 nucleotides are TGTGCCAGCAGCTTGTCCGGCCGGCTTTCAGAGACCCAGTACTTC. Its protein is CASSLSGRLSETQYF.

CDR3 sequence (DNA): TGTGCCAGCAGTCCACAAGGGACGGTGTACGAGCAGTACTTC. It codes for CASSPQGTVYEQYF. The chain carries TRBV28 and TRBJ2-7; D possibly matches TRBD1 or TRBD2 (5 bases each). CDR3 length equals 14 residues. Germline-derived CDR1 and CDR2 are MDHEN and SYDVKM. V lost 5 bases to trimming and J lost 4 bases, with 15 bases between them. The entire variable domain, with the rest obtained from reference TRBV28 and TRBJ2-7, is as follows: DVKVTQSSRYLVKRTGEKVFLECVQDMDHENMFWYRQDPGLGLRLIYFSYDVKMKEKGDIPEGYSVSREKKERFSLILESASTNQTSMYLCASSPQGTVYEQYFGPGTRLTVT.

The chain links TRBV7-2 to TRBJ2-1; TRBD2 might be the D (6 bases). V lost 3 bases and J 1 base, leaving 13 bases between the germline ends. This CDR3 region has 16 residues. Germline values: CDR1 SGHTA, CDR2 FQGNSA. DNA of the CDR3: TGTGCCAGCAGCTTCTCTAGCGCCTTATCCTACAATGAGCAGTTCTTC. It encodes CASSFSSALSYNEQFF.

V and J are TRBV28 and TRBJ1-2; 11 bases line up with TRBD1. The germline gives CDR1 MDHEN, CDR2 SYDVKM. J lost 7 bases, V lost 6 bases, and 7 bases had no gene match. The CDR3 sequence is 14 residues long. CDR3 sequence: CASSTTGTGGGYTF. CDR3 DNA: TGTGCCAGCAGCACCACCGGGACAGGGGGTGGCTACACCTTC.

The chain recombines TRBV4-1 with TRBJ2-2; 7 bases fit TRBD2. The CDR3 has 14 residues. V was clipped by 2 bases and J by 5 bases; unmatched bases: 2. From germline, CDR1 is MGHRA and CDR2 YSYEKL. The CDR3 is CASSQIGGTGELFF. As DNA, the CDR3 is TGCGCCAGCAGCCAAATCGGGGGGACCGGGGAGCTGTTTTTT.

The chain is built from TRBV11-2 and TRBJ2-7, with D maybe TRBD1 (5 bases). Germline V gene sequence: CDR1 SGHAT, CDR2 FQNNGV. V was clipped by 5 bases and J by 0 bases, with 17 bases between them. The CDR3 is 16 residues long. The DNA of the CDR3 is TGTGCCAGCAGCCTGGACACCACTCTCAGCTCCTACGAGCAGTACTTC. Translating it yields CASSLDTTLSSYEQYF. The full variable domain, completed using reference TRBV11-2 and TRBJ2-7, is EAGVAQSPRYKIIEKRQSVAFWCNPISGHATLYWYQQILGQGPKLLIQFQNNGVVDDSQLPKDRFSAERLKGVDSTLKIQPAKLEDSAVYLCASSLDTTLSSYEQYFGPGTRLTVT.